This T cell receptor beta chain was retrieved from a study of molecular identifiers for immune sequencing clone quantification. TCRdb reanalysed the PCR reads using MiXCR and keeps one entry per CDR3 protein. The top ten hold about 0.8% of the sample, which has some 680,000 distinct CDR3 sequences, about 25% seen once. Naive CD8 T cells, phenotype CD8+CD4-CCR7+CD45RA+, were sorted. This clonotype was picked up a small number of times. The receptor comes from a human donor in good health. Some libraries in this study had Jurkat cell RNA spiked in. Sequencing was performed on naive CD8+ T cells from blood, with Jurkat cell RNA spiked in. This sample's subset: FACS-sorted CD8+CD4-CCR7+CD45RA+ naive T cells.

CDR3 nucleotides: TGTGCCAGTAGTACGACAGGCTGGAATTCACCCCTCCACTTT. Translated: CASSTTGWNSPLHF. The genes are TRBV19 and TRBJ1-6, with TRBD1 as a possible D gene (6 bases). This CDR3 spans 14 amino acids. V lost 4 bases to trimming and J lost 7 bases, with 11 bases between them. Germline CDR1 reads LNHDA; CDR2 reads SQIVND (reference sequence).